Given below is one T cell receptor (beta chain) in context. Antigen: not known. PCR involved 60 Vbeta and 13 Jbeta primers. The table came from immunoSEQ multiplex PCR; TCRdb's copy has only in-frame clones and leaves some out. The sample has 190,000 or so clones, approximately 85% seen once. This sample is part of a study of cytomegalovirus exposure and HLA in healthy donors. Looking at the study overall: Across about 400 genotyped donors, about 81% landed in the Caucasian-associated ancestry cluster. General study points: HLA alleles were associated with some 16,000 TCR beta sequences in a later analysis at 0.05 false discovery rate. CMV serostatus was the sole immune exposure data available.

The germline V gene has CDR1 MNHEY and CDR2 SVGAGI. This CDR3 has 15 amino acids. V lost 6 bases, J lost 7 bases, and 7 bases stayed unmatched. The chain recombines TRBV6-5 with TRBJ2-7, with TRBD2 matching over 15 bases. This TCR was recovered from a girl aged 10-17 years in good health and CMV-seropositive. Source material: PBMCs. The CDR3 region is CASSYGLAGGREQYF. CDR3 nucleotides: TGTGCCAGCAGCTATGGACTAGCGGGGGGGCGAGAGCAGTACTTC.